A selection of T cell receptor beta chains follows, all from one sample in a study of blood T cell repertoires in COVID-19. Libraries were prepared by immunoSEQ multiplex PCR; TCRdb keeps only in-frame clonotypes and omits some of them. The table has around 58,000 clones, 88% seen once; the top ten hold approximately 40%. The specimen sequenced was peripheral blood. The receptors stem from an older woman with COVID-19, enrolled during active disease. The CDR3 runs from the conserved cysteine through the conserved F or W. A D gene is named only where the DNA matches it firmly. Not every row has a clone size; where given, it reads once, few, many or a size class.

size | D | J | length | V | CDR3 | DNA
NA | NA | TRBJ1-3 | 15 | TRBV11-2 | CASSLGGTLGNTIYF | TGTGCCAGCAGCTTAGGAGGGACACTTGGAAACACCATATATTTT
NA | TRBD1 | TRBJ1-2 | 14 | TRBV6-5 | CASIAGTGDYGYTF | TGTGCCAGCATTGCCGGGACAGGGGATTATGGCTACACCTTC
NA | NA | TRBJ2-2 | 11 | TRBV9 | CASSLTGELFF | TGTGCCAGCAGCCTCACCGGGGAGCTGTTTTTT
NA | NA | TRBJ2-2 | 12 | TRBV11-2 | CASGKGTGELFF | TGTGCCAGCGGGAAGGGGACCGGGGAGCTGTTTTTT
NA | TRBD1 | TRBJ1-5 | 15 | TRBV6-6 | CASSFRTGGNQPQHF | TGTGCCAGCAGTTTCCGGACAGGGGGCAATCAGCCCCAGCATTTT
NA | TRBD1 | TRBJ2-2 | 13 | TRBV24-1 | CATSGTGAGELFF | TGTGCCACGTCCGGGACAGGGGCCGGGGAGCTGTTTTTT
NA | TRBD2 | TRBJ2-7 | 15 | TRBV19 | CASSWGSSGSYEQYF | TGTGCCAGTAGTTGGGGGTCTAGCGGGAGCTACGAGCAGTACTTC
NA | TRBD1 | TRBJ1-6 | 15 | TRBV28 | CASSLAGDRVSPLHF | TGTGCCAGCAGTTTAGCCGGGGACAGGGTTTCACCCCTCCACTTT
NA | TRBD1 | TRBJ2-1 | 17 | TRBV5-1 | CASSLGRQGFGMNEQFF | TGCGCCAGCAGCTTGGGCCGACAGGGTTTCGGGATGAATGAGCAGTTCTTC
once | NA | TRBJ1-1 | 14 | TRBV15 | CATSRIPMNTEAFF | TGTGCCACCAGCAGAATTCCCATGAACACTGAAGCTTTCTTT
NA | TRBD1 | TRBJ1-1 | 14 | TRBV6-5 | CASTRDRGNTEAFF | TGTGCCAGCACTCGGGACAGGGGGAACACTGAAGCTTTCTTT
few | TRBD1 | TRBJ1-2 | 14 | TRBV16 | CASSFRDSYYGYTF | TGTGCCAGCAGTTTCCGGGACAGTTACTATGGCTACACCTTC
once | TRBD1 | TRBJ2-1 | 12 | TRBV5-1 | CASGQGGSEQFF | TGCGCCAGCGGACAGGGGGGAAGTGAGCAGTTCTTC
NA | NA | TRBJ1-1 | 14 | TRBV2 | CASSERFQNTEAFF | TGTGCCAGCAGTGAACGGTTCCAGAACACTGAAGCTTTCTTT
once | TRBD1 | TRBJ1-5 | 13 | TRBV10-3 | CAIRAGGNQPQHF | TGTGCCATCAGGGCAGGGGGAAATCAGCCCCAGCATTTT
NA | NA | TRBJ1-2 | 11 | TRBV28 | CASSPLYGYTF | TGTGCCAGCAGTCCACTCTATGGCTACACCTTC
NA | TRBD1 | TRBJ1-4 | 15 | TRBV6-5 | CASSTLDRIGEKLFF | TGTGCCAGCAGTACGTTGGACAGGATCGGAGAAAAACTGTTTTTT
NA | NA | TRBJ1-1 | 15 | TRBV18 | CASSPPSTGNTEAFF | TGTGCCAGCTCACCTCCGTCTACAGGGAACACTGAAGCTTTCTTT
NA | NA | TRBJ1-3 | 15 | TRBV3-1/TRBV3-2 | CASSQDITGGNTIYF | TGTGCCAGCAGCCAAGATATAACAGGGGGAAACACCATATATTTT
few | TRBD1 | TRBJ2-2 | 15 | TRBV7-6 | CASSPGQGGTGELFF | TGTGCCAGCAGCCCGGGACAGGGAGGAACCGGGGAGCTGTTTTTT
NA | TRBD1 | TRBJ1-1 | 17 | TRBV19 | CASSVRDRYLMNTEAFF | TGTGCCAGTAGTGTCCGGGACAGGTACTTAATGAACACTGAAGCTTTCTTT
few | TRBD1 | TRBJ2-7 | 15 | TRBV7-9 | CASSLGQGTTYEQYF | TGTGCCAGCAGCTTAGGACAGGGAACGACCTACGAGCAGTACTTC
NA | TRBD2 | TRBJ2-1 | 14 | TRBV28 | CASRASGINNEQFF | TGTGCCAGCAGAGCTAGCGGGATAAACAATGAGCAGTTCTTC
NA | NA | TRBJ1-1 | 17 | TRBV2 | CASSPRGAATLNTEAFF | TGTGCCAGCAGTCCCCGCGGGGCAGCAACCTTGAACACTGAAGCTTTCTTT
NA | NA | TRBJ2-7 | 15 | TRBV7-9 | CASSPFPSSSYEQYF | TGTGCCAGCAGCCCCTTTCCGTCGAGCTCCTACGAGCAGTACTTC
NA | NA | TRBJ2-3 | 13 | TRBV19 | CASRAGTTDTQYF | TGTGCCAGTAGGGCAGGAACCACAGATACGCAGTATTTT